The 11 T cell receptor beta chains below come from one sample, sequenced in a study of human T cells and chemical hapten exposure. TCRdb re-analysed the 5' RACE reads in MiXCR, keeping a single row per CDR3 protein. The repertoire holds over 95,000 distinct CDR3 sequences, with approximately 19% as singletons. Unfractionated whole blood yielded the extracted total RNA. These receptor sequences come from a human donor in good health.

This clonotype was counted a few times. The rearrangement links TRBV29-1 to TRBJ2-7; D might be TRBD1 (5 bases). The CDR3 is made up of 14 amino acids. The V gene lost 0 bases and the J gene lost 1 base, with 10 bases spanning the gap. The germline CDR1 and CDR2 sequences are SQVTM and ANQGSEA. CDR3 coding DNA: TGCAGCGTTGAAGACAGGGCGTTTTCCTACGAGCAGTACTTC. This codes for CSVEDRAFSYEQYF.

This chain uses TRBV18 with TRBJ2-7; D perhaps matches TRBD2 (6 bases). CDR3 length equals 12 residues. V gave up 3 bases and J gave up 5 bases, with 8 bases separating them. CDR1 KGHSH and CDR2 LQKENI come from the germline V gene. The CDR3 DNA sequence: TGTGCCAGCTCACCGGAGGGCAACGAGCAGTACTTC. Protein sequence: CASSPEGNEQYF. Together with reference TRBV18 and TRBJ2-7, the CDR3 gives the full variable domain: NAGVMQNPRHLVRRRGQEARLRCSPMKGHSHVYWYRQLPEEGLKFMVYLQKENIIDESGMPKERFSAEFPKEGPSILRIQQVVRGDSAAYFCASSPEGNEQYFGPGTRLTVT.

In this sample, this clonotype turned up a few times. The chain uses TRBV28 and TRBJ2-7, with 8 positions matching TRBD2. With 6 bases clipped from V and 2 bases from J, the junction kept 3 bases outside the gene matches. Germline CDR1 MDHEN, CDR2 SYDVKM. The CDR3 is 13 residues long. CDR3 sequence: CASRRAGAYEQYF. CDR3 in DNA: TGTGCCAGCAGAAGAGCGGGGGCCTACGAGCAGTACTTC.

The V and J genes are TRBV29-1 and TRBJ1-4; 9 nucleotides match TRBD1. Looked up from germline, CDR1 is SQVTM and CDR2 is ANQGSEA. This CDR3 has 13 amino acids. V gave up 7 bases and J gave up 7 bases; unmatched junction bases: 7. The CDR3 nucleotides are TGCAGCGCCGGACAGGGGCCCTCTGAAAAACTGTTTTTT. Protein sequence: CSAGQGPSEKLFF.

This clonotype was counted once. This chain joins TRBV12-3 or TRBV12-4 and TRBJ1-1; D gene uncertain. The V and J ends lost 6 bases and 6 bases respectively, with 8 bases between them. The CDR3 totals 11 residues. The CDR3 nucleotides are TGTGCCAGCAGGAAGGGCGCTGAAGCTTTCTTT. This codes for CASRKGAEAFF.

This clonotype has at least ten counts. The CDR3 is CASSQDGTSGQETQYF. The CDR3 nucleotides read TGCGCCAGCAGCCAAGATGGGACTAGCGGGCAAGAGACCCAGTACTTC. The rearrangement joins TRBV4-1 to TRBJ2-5; 12 bases map to TRBD2. CDR1 and CDR2 (germline): MGHRA, YSYEKL. This CDR3 is 16 amino acids long. V dropped 0 bases and J dropped 2; count of bases not matched to a gene: 1.

The chain's CDR3 is CASSFRTDMNTEAFF. CDR3 in DNA: TGTGCCAGCAGCTTTCGGACAGACATGAACACTGAAGCTTTCTTT. This chain uses TRBV7-8 with TRBJ1-1; D perhaps matches TRBD1 (6 bases). With 3 bases removed from V and 0 bases from J, the gap between germline ends came to 11 bases. Germline V gene data show CDR1 as SGHVS and CDR2 as FQNEAQ. The CDR3 is 15 residues long.

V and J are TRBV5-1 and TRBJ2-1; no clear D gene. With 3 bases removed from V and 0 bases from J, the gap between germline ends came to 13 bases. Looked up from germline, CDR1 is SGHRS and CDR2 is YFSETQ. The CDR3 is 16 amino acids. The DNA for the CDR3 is TGCGCCAGCAGCTCAACTACGAGGAGCTCCTACAATGAGCAGTTCTTC. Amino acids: CASSSTTRSSYNEQFF. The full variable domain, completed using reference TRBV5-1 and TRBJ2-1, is KAGVTQTPRYLIKTRGQQVTLSCSPISGHRSVSWYQQTPGQGLQFLFEYFSETQRNKGNFPGRFSGRQFSNSRSEMNVSTLELGDSALYLCASSSTTRSSYNEQFFGPGTRLTVL.

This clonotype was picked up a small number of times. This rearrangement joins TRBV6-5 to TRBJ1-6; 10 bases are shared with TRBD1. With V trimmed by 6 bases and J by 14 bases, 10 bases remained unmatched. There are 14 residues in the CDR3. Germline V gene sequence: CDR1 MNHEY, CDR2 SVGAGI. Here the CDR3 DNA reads TGTGCCAGCAGCTCCGGGACAGGGGTATTGTCCCTCCACTTT. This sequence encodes CASSSGTGVLSLHF.

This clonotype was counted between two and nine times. The CDR3 DNA reads as TGTGCCAGTGGGGTCTGGGCAGGGTCCAGGATTCCAGTTCAGCCCCAGCATTTT. Translation gives CASGVWAGSRIPVQPQHF. The chain is built from TRBV28 and TRBJ1-5; possible D gene TRBD1, 5 bases. The V gene lost 9 bases and the J gene lost 6 bases, with 30 bases spanning the gap. CDR3 length: 18 residues. The germline V gene has CDR1 MDHEN and CDR2 SYDVKM.

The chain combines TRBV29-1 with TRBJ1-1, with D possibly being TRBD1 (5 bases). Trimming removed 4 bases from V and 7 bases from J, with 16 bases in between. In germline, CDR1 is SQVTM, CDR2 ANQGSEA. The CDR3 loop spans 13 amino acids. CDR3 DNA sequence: TGCAGCGTTGCTGGGAATAGGGGACGTGAAGCTTTCTTT. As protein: CSVAGNRGREAFF.